What follows are 25 T cell receptor beta chains derived from one specimen sequenced in a study of blood T cell repertoires in COVID-19. Here immunoSEQ multiplex PCR was the method, and the copy in TCRdb shows in-frame clones only, minus some. This sample has approximately 270,000 clones, with roughly 90% found just once. The specimen sequenced was peripheral blood. Receptors were obtained from a man younger than 40 with acute or convalescent COVID-19.

The rearrangement uses TRBV5-4 and TRBJ1-2, with unresolved D. V gave up 4 bases and J gave up 4 bases, with 23 bases separating them. Germline CDR1 SGHNT, CDR2 YYREEE (reference sequence). The CDR3 loop spans 17 amino acids. In DNA form, the CDR3 reads TGTGCCAGCAGCCCGGTGAGTCCCGGGGAACACACCTATGGCTACACCTTC. Protein sequence: CASSPVSPGEHTYGYTF.

This chain connects TRBV5-4 to TRBJ2-3, with 9 bases that match TRBD2. The J segment lost 3 bases and the V segment lost 4 bases, leaving 12 bases of the junction unmatched. The germline CDR1 and CDR2 sequences are SGHNT and YYREEE (reference sequence). The CDR3 is made up of 17 amino acids. CDR3: CASSLYAGGRGTDTQYF. The CDR3 bases are TGTGCCAGCAGCCTATACGCGGGCGGGAGGGGGACAGATACGCAGTATTTT.

This chain links TRBV5-1 with TRBJ2-3; TRBD2 is a possible D gene (5 bases). Germline CDR1 and CDR2: SGHRS and YFSETQ. V was trimmed by 2 bases and J by 1 base, leaving 8 bases between them. CDR3 size: 14 residues. The chain's CDR3 is CASSFSAGTDTQYF. In DNA, the CDR3 is TGCGCCAGCAGCTTTAGCGCGGGCACAGATACGCAGTATTTT.

The chain combines TRBV6-6 with TRBJ2-5; 9 bases align to TRBD2. CDR1 and CDR2 from the germline V gene are MNHNY and SVGAGI (reference sequence). J gave up 5 bases and V 7 bases, and 11 bases lay outside the gene matches. This CDR3 is 15 amino acids long. The CDR3 DNA reads as TGTGCCAGCAAAAAGACTAGCGGCAATGGCGAGACCCAGTACTTC. This codes for CASKKTSGNGETQYF.

The chain has TRBV30 and TRBJ2-2, with a tentative D call TRBD2 (7 bases). Trimming removed 0 bases at V and 0 bases at J, with 17 bases between. The CDR3 totals 18 residues. Germline loops: CDR1 GTSNPN, CDR2 SVGIG (reference sequence). The DNA for the CDR3 is TGTGCCTGGAGTGTACGTCGGGCGCGGGGGCCGAACACCGGGGAGCTGTTTTTT. This encodes CAWSVRRARGPNTGELFF.

The chain recombines TRBV19 with TRBJ2-5; TRBD2 aligns across 8 bases. The length of the CDR3 is 15 residues. V dropped 7 bases and J dropped 1; count of bases not matched to a gene: 8. The germline gives CDR1 LNHDA, CDR2 SQIVND (reference sequence). CDR3 loop: CASTVPGGFQETQYF. The CDR3 DNA reads as TGTGCCAGTACCGTTCCGGGGGGGTTCCAAGAGACCCAGTACTTC.

The genes are TRBV4-2 and TRBJ1-3; a weak D match, TRBD1 (5 bases). Trimming cost V 2 bases and J 2 bases, with 13 bases left between them. The length of the CDR3 is 16 residues. CDR1 is LGHNA and CDR2 is YNFKEQ in the germline V gene. The CDR3, as DNA: TGTGCCAGCAGCCAAAACGGGGGAGGGGCTGGAAACACCATATATTTT. Encoded protein: CASSQNGGGAGNTIYF.

In DNA, the CDR3 is TGCGCCAGCAGCTTATACGCAGGGACTACGCAGTACTTC. Translating gives CASSLYAGTTQYF. This chain uses TRBV5-1 with TRBJ2-7; 7 bases agree with TRBD2. V shed 2 bases and J 9 bases; nucleotides not matched to a gene: 8. The germline V gene has CDR1 SGHRS and CDR2 YFSETQ. CDR3 length: 13 amino acids. The variable domain in full, completed from reference TRBV5-1 and TRBJ2-7, reads KAGVTQTPRYLIKTRGQQVTLSCSPISGHRSVSWYQQTPGQGLQFLFEYFSETQRNKGNFPGRFSGRQFSNSRSEMNVSTLELGDSALYLCASSLYAGTTQYFGPGTRLTVT.

V gene TRBV7-6 combines with J gene TRBJ1-4; the D gene is possibly TRBD1 (6 bases). Germline lookup yields CDR1 SGHVS and CDR2 FNYEAQ. The CDR3 contains 14 residues. The V gene lost 1 base and the J gene lost 8 bases, with 11 bases spanning the gap. The CDR3 loop is CASSLEQGGEKLFF. In DNA form, the CDR3 reads TGTGCCAGCAGCTTAGAACAGGGTGGAGAAAAACTGTTTTTT.

This clone showed up just a few times. This CDR3 is CASDRDRGAEAFF. The CDR3, as DNA: TGTGCCAGCGACCGGGACAGGGGTGCTGAAGCTTTCTTT. The chain uses TRBV6-5 and TRBJ1-1; TRBD1 aligns across 10 bases. The CDR3 covers 13 residues. The germline gives CDR1 MNHEY, CDR2 SVGAGI. The ends lost 8 bases at V and 6 bases at J; junction bases unmatched: 6.

The chain has TRBV18 and TRBJ1-1, with D uncertain. V gave up 3 bases and J gave up 10 bases, with 12 bases separating them. This CDR3 contains 12 residues. In germline, CDR1 is KGHSH, CDR2 LQKENI. This CDR3 reads CASSPPSMLAFF. In nucleotides, the CDR3 is TGTGCCAGCTCACCCCCCAGTATGTTAGCTTTCTTT.

The V and J genes are TRBV9 and TRBJ2-3, with TRBD2 matching 10 bases. Per the germline V gene, CDR1 is SGDLS and CDR2 is YYNGEE. V shed 0 bases and J 6 bases; nucleotides not matched to a gene: 10. This CDR3 spans 17 amino acids. The DNA of the CDR3 is TGTGCCAGCAGCGTAGCTCCTAGCGGGGGTGCGACGGATACGCAGTATTTT. Residues: CASSVAPSGGATDTQYF.

The chain couples TRBV3-1 (or the pseudogene TRBV3-2) to TRBJ1-5; D is possibly TRBD1 (5 bases). The CDR3 extends over 11 amino acids. The V and J ends lost 11 bases and 3 bases respectively, with 8 bases between them. Germline CDR1 is LGHDT and CDR2 is YNNKEL (reference sequence). In DNA form, the CDR3 reads TGTGCCGCAGGGATCAATCAGCCCCAGCATTTT. This translates into CAAGINQPQHF.

The rearrangement links TRBV19 to TRBJ1-2; 9 nucleotides agree with TRBD1. The CDR3 covers 15 residues. CDR1 LNHDA and CDR2 SQIVND come from the germline V gene (reference sequence). Trimming removed 3 bases from V and 6 bases from J; junction bases left unmatched: 8. The CDR3: CASSMDRGLRDGYTF. CDR3 nucleotides: TGTGCCAGTAGTATGGACAGGGGCCTGCGGGATGGCTACACCTTC.

CDR3 DNA sequence: TGTGCCACGACAGGGCCGGCTAATGAAAAACTGTTTTTT. It encodes CATTGPANEKLFF. V gene TRBV3-1 (or the pseudogene TRBV3-2) combines with J gene TRBJ1-4; 7 positions agree with TRBD1. The CDR3 has 13 amino acids. Germline V gives CDR1 LGHDT, CDR2 YNNKEL (reference sequence). V was pared by 10 bases and J by 3 bases, with 5 bases of the junction left unmatched.

The rearrangement uses TRBV4-1 and TRBJ1-3; D remains ambiguous. This CDR3 region has 18 residues. Trimming pared 0 bases from V and 0 bases from J, leaving 15 bases between. CDR1 and CDR2 from the germline V gene are MGHRA and YSYEKL. The CDR3 DNA reads as TGCGCCAGCAGCCAAGAGCTGGCAACAGCCTTCTCTGGAAACACCATATATTTT. Protein product: CASSQELATAFSGNTIYF.

This clone was seen once. V usage is TRBV5-1 and J usage is TRBJ2-1, with D perhaps TRBD2 (5 bases). The CDR3 runs 15 residues. Germline V gene sequence: CDR1 SGHRS, CDR2 YFSETQ. V lost 1 base to trimming and J lost 13 bases, with 21 bases between them. The CDR3 sequence is CASSLLLTTQRAQFF. CDR3 coding DNA: TGCGCCAGCAGCTTGCTTTTGACTACCCAACGAGCTCAGTTCTTC.

This chain uses TRBV13 with TRBJ2-3, with D possibly being TRBD2 (6 bases). Deletions cut 1 base from V and 0 bases from J, with 8 bases between. CDR3 size: 15 residues. CDR1 is PRHDT and CDR2 is FYEKMQ in the germline V gene (reference sequence). CDR3 sequence: CASSLAGVSTDTQYF. CDR3 sequence (DNA): TGTGCCAGCAGCTTAGCGGGGGTTAGCACAGATACGCAGTATTTT.

V is TRBV18 and J is TRBJ1-2; D might be TRBD1 (5 bases). The length of the CDR3 is 15 residues. V lost 0 bases to trimming and J lost 4 bases, with 12 bases between them. Looked up from germline, CDR1 is KGHSH and CDR2 is LQKENI. The CDR3: CASSPPGGGGYGYTF. The CDR3 DNA reads as TGTGCCAGCTCACCACCGGGCGGGGGAGGCTATGGCTACACCTTC.

The chain is built from TRBV7-9 and TRBJ1-1; tentatively, D is TRBD1 (6 bases). Germline loops: CDR1 SEHNR, CDR2 FQNEAQ (reference sequence). Trimming removed 1 base at V and 1 base at J, with 10 bases between. CDR3 length equals 15 residues. The CDR3 is CASSLGDRRNTEAFF. DNA of the CDR3: TGTGCCAGCAGCTTAGGTGACAGGCGGAACACTGAAGCTTTCTTT.

The V and J genes are TRBV12-3 or TRBV12-4 and TRBJ2-1; D not certain. Trimming took 4 bases from V and 8 from J, leaving 9 bases between them. The CDR3 is 12 amino acids. CDR3 nucleotides: TGTGCCAGCAGTTCCGTAGCCCATGAGCAGTTCTTC. Its translation is CASSSVAHEQFF.

The V call is TRBV11-2, the J call TRBJ1-6; D is perhaps TRBD1 (6 bases). The CDR3 consists of 14 residues. Trimming left V 1 base short and J 9 bases short, with 10 bases between. The germline gives CDR1 SGHAT, CDR2 FQNNGV. The CDR3 region has the DNA TGTGCCAGCAGCTTAGGGACAGCCGTTTCACCCCTCCACTTT. Translating it yields CASSLGTAVSPLHF. The full variable domain, with the rest looked up from reference TRBV11-2 and TRBJ1-6, is EAGVAQSPRYKIIEKRQSVAFWCNPISGHATLYWYQQILGQGPKLLIQFQNNGVVDDSQLPKDRFSAERLKGVDSTLKIQPAKLEDSAVYLCASSLGTAVSPLHFGNGTRLTVT.

V gene TRBV30 combines with J gene TRBJ2-7; no clear D gene. Germline values: CDR1 GTSNPN, CDR2 SVGIG (reference sequence). The CDR3 has 17 residues. Trimming left V 2 bases short and J 3 bases short, with 23 bases between. CDR3 protein: CAWSPPTGTSGYYEQYF. In DNA, the CDR3 is TGTGCCTGGAGTCCTCCCACTGGCACGTCAGGCTACTACGAGCAGTACTTC.

The chain carries TRBV30 and TRBJ2-4, with 9 positions matching TRBD2. The CDR3 loop spans 17 amino acids. The germline V gene has CDR1 GTSNPN and CDR2 SVGIG (reference sequence). Trimming took 0 bases from V and 1 from J; bases not matched to a gene: 7. The CDR3 DNA follows: TGTGCCTGGAGTGTACCCGAAAGCGGGAGGGCCAAAAACATTCAGTACTTC. Translating gives CAWSVPESGRAKNIQYF.

This clone came up once. The chain couples TRBV11-2 to TRBJ2-1; the D gene is possibly TRBD1 (8 bases). The CDR3 covers 17 residues. CDR1 is SGHAT and CDR2 is FQNNGV in the germline V gene. Trimming left V 5 bases short and J 4 bases short, with 21 bases between. The CDR3 sequence is CASSERQGLAVYNEQFF. Here the CDR3 DNA reads TGTGCCAGCAGCGAACGACAGGGGCTAGCGGTGTACAATGAGCAGTTCTTC.